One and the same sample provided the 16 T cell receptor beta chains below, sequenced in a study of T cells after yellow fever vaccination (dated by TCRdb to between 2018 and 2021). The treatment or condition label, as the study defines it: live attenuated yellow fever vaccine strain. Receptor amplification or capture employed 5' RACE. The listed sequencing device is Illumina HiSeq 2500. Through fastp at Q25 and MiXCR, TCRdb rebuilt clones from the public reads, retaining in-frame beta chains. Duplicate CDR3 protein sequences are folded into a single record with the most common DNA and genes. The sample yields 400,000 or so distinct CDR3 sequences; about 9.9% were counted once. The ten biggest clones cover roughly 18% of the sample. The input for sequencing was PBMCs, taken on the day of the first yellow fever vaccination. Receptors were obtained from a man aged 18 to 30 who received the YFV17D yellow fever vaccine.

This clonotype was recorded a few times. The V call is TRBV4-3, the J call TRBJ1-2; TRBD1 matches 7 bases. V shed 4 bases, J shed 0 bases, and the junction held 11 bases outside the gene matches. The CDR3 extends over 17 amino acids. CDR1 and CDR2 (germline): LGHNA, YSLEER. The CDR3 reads CASSRNPGQSSNYGYTF. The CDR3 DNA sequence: TGCGCCAGCAGCCGGAATCCGGGACAGTCTTCTAACTATGGCTACACCTTC.

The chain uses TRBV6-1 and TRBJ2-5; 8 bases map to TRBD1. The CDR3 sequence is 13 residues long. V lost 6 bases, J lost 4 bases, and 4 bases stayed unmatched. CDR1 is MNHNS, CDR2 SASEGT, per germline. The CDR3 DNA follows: TGTGCCAGCAGAGATACAGGGGGAGAGACCCAGTACTTC. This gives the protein CASRDTGGETQYF.

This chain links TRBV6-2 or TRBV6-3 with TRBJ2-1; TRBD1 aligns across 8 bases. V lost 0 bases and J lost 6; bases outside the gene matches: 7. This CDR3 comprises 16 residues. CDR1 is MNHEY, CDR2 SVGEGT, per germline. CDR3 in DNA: TGTGCCAGCAGTTACTCGTTGCAGGGGGCTACCAATGAGCAGTTCTTC. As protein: CASSYSLQGATNEQFF.

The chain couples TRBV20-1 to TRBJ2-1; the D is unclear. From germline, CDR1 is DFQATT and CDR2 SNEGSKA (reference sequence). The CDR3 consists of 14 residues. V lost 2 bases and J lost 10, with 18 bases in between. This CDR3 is CSARLASLVVEQFF. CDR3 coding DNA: TGCAGTGCTAGATTGGCCTCCCTTGTAGTGGAGCAGTTCTTC.

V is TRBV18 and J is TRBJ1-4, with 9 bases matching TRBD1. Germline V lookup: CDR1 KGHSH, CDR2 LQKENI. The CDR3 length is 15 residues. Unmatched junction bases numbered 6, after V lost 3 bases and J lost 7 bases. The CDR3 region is CASSPRTGEGEKLFF. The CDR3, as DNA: TGTGCCAGCTCACCCAGGACAGGGGAGGGTGAAAAACTGTTTTTT. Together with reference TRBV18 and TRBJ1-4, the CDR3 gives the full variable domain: NAGVMQNPRHLVRRRGQEARLRCSPMKGHSHVYWYRQLPEEGLKFMVYLQKENIIDESGMPKERFSAEFPKEGPSILRIQQVVRGDSAAYFCASSPRTGEGEKLFFGSGTQLSVL.

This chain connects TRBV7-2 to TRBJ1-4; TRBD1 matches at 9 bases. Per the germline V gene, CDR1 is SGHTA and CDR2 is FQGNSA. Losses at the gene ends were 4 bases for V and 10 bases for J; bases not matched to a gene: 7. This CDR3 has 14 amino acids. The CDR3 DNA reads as TGTGCCAGCAGCTCACCCGGGACAGGGAGAAAACTGTTTTTT. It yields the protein CASSSPGTGRKLFF.

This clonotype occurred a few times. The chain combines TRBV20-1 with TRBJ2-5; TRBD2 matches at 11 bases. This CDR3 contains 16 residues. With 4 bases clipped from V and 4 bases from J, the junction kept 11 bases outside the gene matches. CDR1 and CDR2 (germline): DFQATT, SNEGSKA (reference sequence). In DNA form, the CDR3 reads TGCAGTGCTAACTCTCTAGCGGGGGGCCAGAGAGAGACCCAGTACTTC. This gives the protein CSANSLAGGQRETQYF.

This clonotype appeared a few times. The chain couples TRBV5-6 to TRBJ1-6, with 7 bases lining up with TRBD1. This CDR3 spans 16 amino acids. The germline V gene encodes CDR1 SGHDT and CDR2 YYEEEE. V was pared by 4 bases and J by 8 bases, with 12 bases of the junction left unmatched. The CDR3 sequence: CASSNTGQEIHSPLHF. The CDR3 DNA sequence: TGTGCCAGCAGCAATACCGGACAGGAGATTCATTCACCCCTCCACTTT.

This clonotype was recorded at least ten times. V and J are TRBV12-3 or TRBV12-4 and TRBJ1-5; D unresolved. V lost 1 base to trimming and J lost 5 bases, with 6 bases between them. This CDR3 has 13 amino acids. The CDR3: CASSLDPDQPQHF. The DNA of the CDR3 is TGTGCCAGCAGTTTAGACCCAGATCAGCCCCAGCATTTT.

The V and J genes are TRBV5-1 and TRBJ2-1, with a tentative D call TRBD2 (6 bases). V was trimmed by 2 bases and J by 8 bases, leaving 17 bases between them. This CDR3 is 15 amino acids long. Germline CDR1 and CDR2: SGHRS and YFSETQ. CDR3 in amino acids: CASSFTGTPSYEQFF. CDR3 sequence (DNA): TGCGCCAGCAGCTTCACGGGGACTCCATCGTATGAGCAGTTCTTC.

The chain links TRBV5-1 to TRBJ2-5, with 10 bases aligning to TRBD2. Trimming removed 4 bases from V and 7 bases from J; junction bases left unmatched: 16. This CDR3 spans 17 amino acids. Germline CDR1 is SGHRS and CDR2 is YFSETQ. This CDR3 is CASSEAGTSVLVATQYF. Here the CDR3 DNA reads TGCGCCAGCAGCGAAGCCGGGACTAGCGTGTTAGTTGCGACCCAGTACTTC.

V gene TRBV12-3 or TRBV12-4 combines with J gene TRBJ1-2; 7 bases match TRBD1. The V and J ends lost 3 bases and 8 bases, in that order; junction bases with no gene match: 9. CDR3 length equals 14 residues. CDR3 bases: TGTGCCAGCAGTTTTCAGGGGGGGAGAGGAGGCTACACCTTC. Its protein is CASSFQGGRGGYTF.

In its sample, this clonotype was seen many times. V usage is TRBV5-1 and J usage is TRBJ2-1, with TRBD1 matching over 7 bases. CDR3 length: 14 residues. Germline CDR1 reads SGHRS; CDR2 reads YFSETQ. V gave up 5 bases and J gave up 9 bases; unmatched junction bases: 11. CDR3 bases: TGCGCCAGCAGTTCGCCTCAGGGGGATCGTGAGCAGTTCTTC. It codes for CASSSPQGDREQFF.

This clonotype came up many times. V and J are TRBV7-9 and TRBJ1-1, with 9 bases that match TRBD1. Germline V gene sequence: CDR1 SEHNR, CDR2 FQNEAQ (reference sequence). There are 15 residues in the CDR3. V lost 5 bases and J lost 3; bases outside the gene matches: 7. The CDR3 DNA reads TGTGCCAGCAGCGTGCCGACAGGGGGGTACACTGAAGCTTTCTTT. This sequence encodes CASSVPTGGYTEAFF.

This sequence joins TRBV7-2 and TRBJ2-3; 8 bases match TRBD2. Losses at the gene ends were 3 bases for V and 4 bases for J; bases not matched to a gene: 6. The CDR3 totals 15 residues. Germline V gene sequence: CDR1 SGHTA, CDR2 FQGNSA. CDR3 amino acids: CASSFSGGAPDTQYF. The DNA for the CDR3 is TGTGCCAGCAGCTTTTCCGGGGGGGCCCCAGATACGCAGTATTTT.

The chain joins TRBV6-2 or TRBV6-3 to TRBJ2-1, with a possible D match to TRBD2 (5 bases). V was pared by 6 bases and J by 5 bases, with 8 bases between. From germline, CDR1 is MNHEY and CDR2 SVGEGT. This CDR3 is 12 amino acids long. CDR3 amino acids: CASRGLDNEQFF. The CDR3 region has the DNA TGTGCCAGCAGAGGACTGGACAATGAGCAGTTCTTC.